This TCR beta chain was identified in a study of response to subunit inactivated influenza vaccine. This clonotype was observed many times. Its specificity is unknown. Trimming removed 7 bases from V and 4 bases from J; junction bases left unmatched: 8. The CDR3 has 14 residues. Germline CDR1 and CDR2: MNHNS and SASEGT. General observations from the study: Authors suggested seasonal influenza vaccinations each recruit few new T cells.

TCRdb fed the RT-PCR reads into MiXCR, producing one record per CDR3 protein. The profile covers about 500,000 distinct CDR3 sequences, with approximately 16% appearing a single time and less than 4% taken by the ten largest. This receptor was obtained from a man between 50 and 69 years old who received an inactivated influenza vaccine. The sequencing here drew on CD4+ T cells sorted from PBMCs, taken 23 months after vaccination. V usage is TRBV6-1 and J usage is TRBJ1-1; 8 positions match TRBD1. Here the CDR3 DNA reads TGTGCCAGCAACCATCAGGGGGCTGGCACTGAAGCTTTCTTT. Its translation: CASNHQGAGTEAFF.